This T cell receptor (beta chain) emerged from a study of CD8 T cells in ankylosing spondylitis. Quantitative 5'-RACE with molecular barcodes was used to make the TCR beta libraries. One entry per CDR3 protein results from TCRdb running MiXCR on the 5' RACE reads. The sample holds hundreds of thousands of distinct CDR3 sequences, 10% to 15% seen once. A word on this clonotype: Its antigen is not known.

Study results and limitations: Certain motif variants had earlier appeared in reactive arthritis synovial fluid and blood. In ankylosing spondylitis blood, a motif of seven or eight highly homologous TCR beta variants appeared characteristic. Reportedly, disease-linked clones are significantly enriched in ankylosing spondylitis patients' matched synovial fluid. The authors found the disease-linked clones to be CD8+ and relatively rare in peripheral blood.

This TCR came from a male donor with ankylosing spondylitis. Sequenced material: blood, either unsorted or a sorted T cell fraction (not recorded which).

CDR3 nucleotides: TGCAGTTCCACCAGGGACATCAATTCACCCCTCCACTTT. Protein sequence: CSSTRDINSPLHF. The rearrangement links TRBV20-1 to TRBJ1-6, with a tentative D call TRBD1 (6 bases). The CDR3 totals 13 residues. Germline V gene lookup returns CDR1 DFQATT and CDR2 SNEGSKA (reference sequence). Trimming took 8 bases from V and 7 from J, leaving 15 bases between them.